This T cell receptor beta chain was recovered during a study of cytomegalovirus exposure and HLA in healthy donors. Study findings and constraints: Listed as cytomegalovirus-associated were 150 or so TCR beta chains.

Trimming removed 4 bases from V and 7 bases from J; junction bases left unmatched: 7. The CDR3 loop spans 15 amino acids. Per germline, CDR1 SGHTA and CDR2 FQGNSA. 13 Jbeta primers and 60 Vbeta primers were used for the PCR. TCRdb keeps only in-frame clones here, not all; method: immunoSEQ multiplex PCR. The repertoire table contains some 53,000 clones. Of note for this clone: As yet, its antigen is unknown.

The chain couples TRBV7-2 to TRBJ1-1, with 12 bases matching TRBD1. The sequence came from a woman aged 55-70 years in good health and CMV-seropositive. The sequencing sample was made of PBMCs. CDR3 region: CASSYDRDRGLEAFF. The DNA of the CDR3 is TGTGCCAGCAGCTACGACCGGGACAGGGGGCTTGAAGCTTTCTTT.